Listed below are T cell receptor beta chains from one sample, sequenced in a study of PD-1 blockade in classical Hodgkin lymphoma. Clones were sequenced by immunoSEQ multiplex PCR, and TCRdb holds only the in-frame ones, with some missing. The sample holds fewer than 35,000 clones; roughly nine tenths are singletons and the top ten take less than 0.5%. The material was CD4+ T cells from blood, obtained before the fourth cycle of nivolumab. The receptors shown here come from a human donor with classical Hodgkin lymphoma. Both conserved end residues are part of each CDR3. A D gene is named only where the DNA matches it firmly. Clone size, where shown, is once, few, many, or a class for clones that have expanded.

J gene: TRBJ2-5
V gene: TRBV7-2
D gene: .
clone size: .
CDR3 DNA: TGTGCCAGCAGCTTAGACCGGGGGGCCTGGGAGACCCAGTACTTC
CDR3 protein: CASSLDRGAWETQYF

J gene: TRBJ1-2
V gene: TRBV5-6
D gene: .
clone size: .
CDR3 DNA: TGTGCCAGCAGCTTGCTGGGCCAGAACTATGGCTACACCTTC
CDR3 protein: CASSLLGQNYGYTF

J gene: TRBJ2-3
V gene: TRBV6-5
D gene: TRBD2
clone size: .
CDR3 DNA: TGTGCCAGCAGTTACTCGGGGACTAGCGTAGCAGATACGCAGTATTTT
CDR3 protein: CASSYSGTSVADTQYF

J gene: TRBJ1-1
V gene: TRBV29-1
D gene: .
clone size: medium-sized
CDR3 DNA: TGCAGCGTTACCGGGAAGAACACTGAAGCTTTCTTT
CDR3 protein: CSVTGKNTEAFF

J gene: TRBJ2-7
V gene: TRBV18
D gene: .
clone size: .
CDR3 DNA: TGTGCCAGCTCAACCAACTACGAGCAGTACTTC
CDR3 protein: CASSTNYEQYF

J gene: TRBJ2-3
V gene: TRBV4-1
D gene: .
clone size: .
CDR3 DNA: TGCGCCAGCAGCCTCCGAGGGTCAGACACAGATACGCAGTATTTT
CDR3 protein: CASSLRGSDTDTQYF

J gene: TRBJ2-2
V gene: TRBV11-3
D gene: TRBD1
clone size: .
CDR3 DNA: TGTGCCAGCAGTTCCGGGACAGGGGTAACCGGGGAGCTGTTTTTT
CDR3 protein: CASSSGTGVTGELFF

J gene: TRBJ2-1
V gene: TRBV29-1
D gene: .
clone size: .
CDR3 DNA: TGCAGCGTTGGAGCCGGGGGCCTCAATGAGCAGTTCTTC
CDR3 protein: CSVGAGGLNEQFF

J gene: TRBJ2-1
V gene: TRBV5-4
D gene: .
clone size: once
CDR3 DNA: TGTGCCAGCAGCTTGGTGGCAAATGAGCAGTTCTTC
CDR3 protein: CASSLVANEQFF

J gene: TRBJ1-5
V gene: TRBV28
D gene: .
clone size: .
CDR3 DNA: TGTGCCAGCAGTTCCCGGACCGGGCGGCAGCCCCAGCATTTT
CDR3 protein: CASSSRTGRQPQHF

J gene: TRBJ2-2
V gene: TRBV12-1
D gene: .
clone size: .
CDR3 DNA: TGTGCCAGCAGTGTCCCCCCCGGGGAGCTGTTTTTT
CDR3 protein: CASSVPPGELFF

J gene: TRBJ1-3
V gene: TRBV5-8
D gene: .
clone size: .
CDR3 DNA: TGTGCCAGCAGCCAGGCATGGGCTGGAAACACCATATATTTT
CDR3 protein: CASSQAWAGNTIYF

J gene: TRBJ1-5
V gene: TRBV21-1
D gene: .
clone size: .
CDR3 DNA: TGTGCCAGCAACCCGACAGACAATCAGCCCCAGCATTTT
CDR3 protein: CASNPTDNQPQHF

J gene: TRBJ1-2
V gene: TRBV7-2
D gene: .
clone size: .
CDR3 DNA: TGTGCCAGCAGCTTAATGGGGCAGAACTATGGCTACACCTTC
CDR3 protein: CASSLMGQNYGYTF

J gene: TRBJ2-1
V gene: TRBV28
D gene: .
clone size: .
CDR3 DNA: TGTGCCAGCAGTACGCAGAGGCGAAGCTCCTACAATGAGCAGTTCTTC
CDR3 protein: CASSTQRRSSYNEQFF

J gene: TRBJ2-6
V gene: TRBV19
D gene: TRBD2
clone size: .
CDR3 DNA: TGTGCCAGTAGAGTCAACCGGGGGGTGGCCAACGTCCTGACTTTC
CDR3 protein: CASRVNRGVANVLTF

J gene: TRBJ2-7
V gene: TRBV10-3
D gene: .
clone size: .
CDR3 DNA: TGTGCCACGTCGGGGAGCTCCTACGAGCAGTACTTC
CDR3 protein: CATSGSSYEQYF

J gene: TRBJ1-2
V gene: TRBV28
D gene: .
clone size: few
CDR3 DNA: TGTGCCAGCAGTTCCGGGGGCAGGAAGAACTATGGCTACACCTTC
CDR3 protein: CASSSGGRKNYGYTF